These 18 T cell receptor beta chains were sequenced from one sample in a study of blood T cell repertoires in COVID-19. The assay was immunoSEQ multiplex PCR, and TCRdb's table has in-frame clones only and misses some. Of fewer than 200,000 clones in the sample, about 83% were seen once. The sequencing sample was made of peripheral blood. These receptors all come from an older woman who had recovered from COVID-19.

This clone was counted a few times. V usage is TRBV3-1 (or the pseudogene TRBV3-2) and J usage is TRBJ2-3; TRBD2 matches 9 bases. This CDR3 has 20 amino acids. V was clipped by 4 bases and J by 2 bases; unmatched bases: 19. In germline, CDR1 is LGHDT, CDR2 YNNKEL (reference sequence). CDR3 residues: CASSPSGRGGRAENTDTQYF. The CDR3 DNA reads TGTGCCAGCAGCCCCTCGGGGCGGGGGGGTCGTGCGGAAAACACAGATACGCAGTATTTT.

CDR3 in DNA: TGTGCCAGCAGCTTAACAGCCATGAACACTGAAGCTTTCTTT. This codes for CASSLTAMNTEAFF. This chain uses TRBV7-3 with TRBJ1-1; D gene ambiguous. The CDR3 spans 14 residues. The germline V gene has CDR1 SGHTA and CDR2 FQGTGA. Trimming removed 0 bases at V and 0 bases at J, with 5 bases between.

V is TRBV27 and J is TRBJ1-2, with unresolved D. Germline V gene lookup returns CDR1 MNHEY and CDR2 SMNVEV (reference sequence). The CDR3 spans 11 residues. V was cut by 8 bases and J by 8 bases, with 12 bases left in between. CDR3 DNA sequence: TGTGCCAGCCTTCCGAGGGAGGGCTACACCTTC. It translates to CASLPREGYTF.

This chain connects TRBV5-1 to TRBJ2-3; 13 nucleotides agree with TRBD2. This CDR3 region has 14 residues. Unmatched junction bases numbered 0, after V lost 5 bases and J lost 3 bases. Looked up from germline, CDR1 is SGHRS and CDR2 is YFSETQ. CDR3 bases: TGCGCCAGCAGGGGACTAGCGGGGACAGATACGCAGTATTTT. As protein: CASRGLAGTDTQYF. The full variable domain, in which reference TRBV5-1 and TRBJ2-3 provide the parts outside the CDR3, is KAGVTQTPRYLIKTRGQQVTLSCSPISGHRSVSWYQQTPGQGLQFLFEYFSETQRNKGNFPGRFSGRQFSNSRSEMNVSTLELGDSALYLCASRGLAGTDTQYFGPGTRLTVL.

The CDR3 DNA sequence: TGTGCCAGCAGTTACGGGGGAGGCGGCCACCAGCCCCAGCATTTT. Translated: CASSYGGGGHQPQHF. This chain uses TRBV6-6 with TRBJ1-5, with D possibly being TRBD1 (5 bases). Germline assignment: CDR1 MNHNY and CDR2 SVGAGI (reference sequence). This CDR3 has 15 residues. Trimming took off 2 bases at V and 7 bases at J, with 15 bases between the two ends.

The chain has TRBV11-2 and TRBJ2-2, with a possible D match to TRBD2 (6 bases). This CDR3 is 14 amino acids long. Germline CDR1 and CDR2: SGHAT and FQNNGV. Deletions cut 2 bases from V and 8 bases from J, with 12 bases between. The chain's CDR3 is CASSLTLASGELFF. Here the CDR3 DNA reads TGTGCCAGCAGCTTAACCCTAGCGTCGGGGGAGCTGTTTTTT. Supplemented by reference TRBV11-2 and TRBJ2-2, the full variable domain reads EAGVAQSPRYKIIEKRQSVAFWCNPISGHATLYWYQQILGQGPKLLIQFQNNGVVDDSQLPKDRFSAERLKGVDSTLKIQPAKLEDSAVYLCASSLTLASGELFFGEGSRLTVL.

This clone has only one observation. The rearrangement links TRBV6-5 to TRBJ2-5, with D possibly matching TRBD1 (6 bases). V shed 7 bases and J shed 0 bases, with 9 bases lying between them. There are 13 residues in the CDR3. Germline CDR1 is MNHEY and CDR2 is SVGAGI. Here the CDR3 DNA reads TGTGCCAGCATGACAGGCCACCAAGAGACCCAGTACTTC. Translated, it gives CASMTGHQETQYF.

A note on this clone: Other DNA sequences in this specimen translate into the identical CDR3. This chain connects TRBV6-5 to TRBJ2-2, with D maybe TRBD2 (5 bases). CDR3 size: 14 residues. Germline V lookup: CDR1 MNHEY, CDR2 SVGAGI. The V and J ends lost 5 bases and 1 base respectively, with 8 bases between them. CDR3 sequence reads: CASSPRGNTGELFF. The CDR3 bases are TGTGCCAGCAGTCCCCGGGGGAACACCGGGGAGCTGTTTTTT.

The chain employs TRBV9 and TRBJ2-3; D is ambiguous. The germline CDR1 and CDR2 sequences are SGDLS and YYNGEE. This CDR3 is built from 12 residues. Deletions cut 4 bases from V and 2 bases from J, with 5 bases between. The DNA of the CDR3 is TGTGCCAGCAGCCTATACACAGATACGCAGTATTTT. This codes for CASSLYTDTQYF.

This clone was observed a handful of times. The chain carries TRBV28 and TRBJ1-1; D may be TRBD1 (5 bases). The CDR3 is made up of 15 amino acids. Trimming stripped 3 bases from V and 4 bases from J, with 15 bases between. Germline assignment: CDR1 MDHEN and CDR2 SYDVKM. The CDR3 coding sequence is TGTGCCAGCAGTTTTTACGGGGCCGGGGGCACTGAAGCTTTCTTT. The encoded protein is CASSFYGAGGTEAFF.

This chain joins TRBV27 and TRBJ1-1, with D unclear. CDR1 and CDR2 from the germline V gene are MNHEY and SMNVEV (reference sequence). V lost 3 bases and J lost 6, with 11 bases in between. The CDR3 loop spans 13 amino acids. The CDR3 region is CASSFAFPSEAFF. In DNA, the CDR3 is TGTGCCAGCAGTTTCGCGTTTCCATCTGAAGCTTTCTTT.

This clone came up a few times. CDR3: CASSPTGDAEAFF. The DNA of the CDR3 is TGTGCCAGCAGCCCGACAGGGGATGCTGAAGCTTTCTTT. This sequence joins TRBV7-9 and TRBJ1-1; 8 nucleotides align to TRBD1. The CDR3 is 13 residues long. Germline loops: CDR1 SEHNR, CDR2 FQNEAQ (reference sequence). V gave up 5 bases and J gave up 6 bases; unmatched junction bases: 5.

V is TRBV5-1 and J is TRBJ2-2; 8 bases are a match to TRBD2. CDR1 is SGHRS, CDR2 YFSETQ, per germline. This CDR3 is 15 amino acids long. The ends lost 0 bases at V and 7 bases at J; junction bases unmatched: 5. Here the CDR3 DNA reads TGCGCCAGCAGCTTGGGACTAGCGACGGACGGGGAGCTGTTTTTT. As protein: CASSLGLATDGELFF.

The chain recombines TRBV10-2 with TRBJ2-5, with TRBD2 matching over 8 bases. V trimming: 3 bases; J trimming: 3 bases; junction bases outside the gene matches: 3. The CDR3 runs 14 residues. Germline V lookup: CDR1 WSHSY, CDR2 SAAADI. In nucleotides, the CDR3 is TGCGCCAGCAGTGACCTAGCGGGTAAAGAGACCCAGTACTTC. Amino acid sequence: CASSDLAGKETQYF.

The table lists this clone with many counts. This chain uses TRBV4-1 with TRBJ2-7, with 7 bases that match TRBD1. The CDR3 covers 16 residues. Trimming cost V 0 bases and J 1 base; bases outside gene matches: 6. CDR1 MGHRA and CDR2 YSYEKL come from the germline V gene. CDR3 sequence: CASSQDRGRGSYEQYF. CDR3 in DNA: TGCGCCAGCAGCCAAGATCGGGGCAGGGGGTCCTACGAGCAGTACTTC.

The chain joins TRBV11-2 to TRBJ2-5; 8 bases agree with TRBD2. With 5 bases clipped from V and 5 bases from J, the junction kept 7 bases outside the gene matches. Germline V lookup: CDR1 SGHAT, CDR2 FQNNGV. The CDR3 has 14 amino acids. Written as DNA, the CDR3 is TGTGCCAGCAGCCCCGGGACTAGTTGGGAGACCCAGTACTTC. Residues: CASSPGTSWETQYF.

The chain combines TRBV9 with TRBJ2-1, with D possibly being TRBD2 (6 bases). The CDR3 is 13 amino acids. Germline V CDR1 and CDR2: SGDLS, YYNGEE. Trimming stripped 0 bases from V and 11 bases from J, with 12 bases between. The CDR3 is CASSVAGGFKQFF. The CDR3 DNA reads TGTGCCAGCAGCGTAGCTGGGGGGTTCAAGCAGTTCTTC.

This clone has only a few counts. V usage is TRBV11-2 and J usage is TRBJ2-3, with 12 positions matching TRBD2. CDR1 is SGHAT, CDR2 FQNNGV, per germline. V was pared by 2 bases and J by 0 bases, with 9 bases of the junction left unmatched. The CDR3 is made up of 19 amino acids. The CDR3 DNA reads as TGTGCCAGCAGCTTACTAGGACTAGCGGGGCTTTCTAGCACAGATACGCAGTATTTT. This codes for CASSLLGLAGLSSTDTQYF.